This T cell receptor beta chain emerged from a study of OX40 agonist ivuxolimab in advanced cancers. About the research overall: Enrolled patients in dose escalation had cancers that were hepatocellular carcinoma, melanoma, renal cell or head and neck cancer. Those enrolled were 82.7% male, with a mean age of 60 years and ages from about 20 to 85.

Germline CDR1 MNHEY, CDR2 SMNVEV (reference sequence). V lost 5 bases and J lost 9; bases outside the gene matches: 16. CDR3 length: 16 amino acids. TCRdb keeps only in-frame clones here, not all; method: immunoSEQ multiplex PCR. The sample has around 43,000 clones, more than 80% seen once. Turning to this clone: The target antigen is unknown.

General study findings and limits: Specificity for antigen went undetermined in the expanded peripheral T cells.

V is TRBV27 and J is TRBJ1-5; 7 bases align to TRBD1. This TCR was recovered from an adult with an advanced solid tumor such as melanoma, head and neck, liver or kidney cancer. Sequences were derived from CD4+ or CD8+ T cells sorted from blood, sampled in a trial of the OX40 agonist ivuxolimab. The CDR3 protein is CASSPSKGGSGMPQHF. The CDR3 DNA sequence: TGTGCCAGCAGTCCGAGCAAAGGGGGCTCGGGGATGCCCCAGCATTTT.